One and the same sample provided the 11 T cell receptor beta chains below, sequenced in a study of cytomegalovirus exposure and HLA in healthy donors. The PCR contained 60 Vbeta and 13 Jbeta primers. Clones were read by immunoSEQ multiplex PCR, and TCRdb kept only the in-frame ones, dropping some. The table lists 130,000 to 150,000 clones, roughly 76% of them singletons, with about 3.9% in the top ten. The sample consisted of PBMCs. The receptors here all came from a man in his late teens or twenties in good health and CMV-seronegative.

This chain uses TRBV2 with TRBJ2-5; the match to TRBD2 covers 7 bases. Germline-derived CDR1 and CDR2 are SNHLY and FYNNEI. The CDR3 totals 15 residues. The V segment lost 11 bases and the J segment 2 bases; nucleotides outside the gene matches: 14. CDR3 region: CAGRAELAAQETQYF. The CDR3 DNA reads TGTGCCGGCCGCGCGGAGCTAGCGGCTCAAGAGACCCAGTACTTC.

CDR3 nucleotide sequence: TGTGCCACCAGCAGATCCCGGACAGGGGGTGACACTGAAGCTTTCTTT. This codes for CATSRSRTGGDTEAFF. The V and J genes are TRBV15 and TRBJ1-1; TRBD1 matches 10 bases. The CDR3 runs 16 residues. Per the germline V gene, CDR1 is LNHNV and CDR2 is YYDKDF (reference sequence). V was clipped by 2 bases and J by 3 bases; unmatched bases: 6.

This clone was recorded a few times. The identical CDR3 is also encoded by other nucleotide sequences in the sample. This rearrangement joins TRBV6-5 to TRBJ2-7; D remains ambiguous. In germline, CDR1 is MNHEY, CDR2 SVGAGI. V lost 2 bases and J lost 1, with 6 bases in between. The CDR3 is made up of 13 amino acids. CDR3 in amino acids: CASSYGQSYEQYF. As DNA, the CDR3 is TGTGCCAGCAGTTACGGGCAGTCCTACGAGCAGTACTTC.

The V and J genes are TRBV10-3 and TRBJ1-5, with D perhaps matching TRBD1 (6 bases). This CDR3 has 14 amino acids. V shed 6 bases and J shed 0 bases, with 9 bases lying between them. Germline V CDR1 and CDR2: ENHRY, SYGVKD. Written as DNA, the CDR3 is TGTGCCATCAGCTTACAGGGTAGCAATCAGCCCCAGCATTTT. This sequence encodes CAISLQGSNQPQHF.

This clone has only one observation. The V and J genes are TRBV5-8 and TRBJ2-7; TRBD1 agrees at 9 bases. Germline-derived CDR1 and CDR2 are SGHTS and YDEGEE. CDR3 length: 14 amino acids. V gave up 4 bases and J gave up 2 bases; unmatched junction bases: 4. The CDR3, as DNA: TGTGCCAGCAGCATAGGACAGGGGACCTACGAGCAGTACTTC. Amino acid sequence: CASSIGQGTYEQYF.

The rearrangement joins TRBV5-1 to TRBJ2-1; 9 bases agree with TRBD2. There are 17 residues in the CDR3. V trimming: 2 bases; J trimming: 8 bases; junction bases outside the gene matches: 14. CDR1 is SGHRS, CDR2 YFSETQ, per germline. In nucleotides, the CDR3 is TGCGCCAGCAGCTTAACCACTAGCGGGCCTTTTAGGGATGAGCAGTTCTTC. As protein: CASSLTTSGPFRDEQFF.

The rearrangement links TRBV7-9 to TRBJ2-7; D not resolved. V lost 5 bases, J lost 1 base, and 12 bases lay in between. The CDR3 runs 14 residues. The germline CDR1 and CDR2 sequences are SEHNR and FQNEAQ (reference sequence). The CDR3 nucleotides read TGTGCCAGCAGCCCCCGAGAGCCATCCTACGAGCAGTACTTC. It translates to CASSPREPSYEQYF. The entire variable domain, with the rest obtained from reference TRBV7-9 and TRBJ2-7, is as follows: DTGVSQNPRHKITKRGQNVTFRCDPISEHNRLYWYRQTLGQGPEFLTYFQNEAQLEKSRLLSDRFSAERPKGSFSTLEIQRTEQGDSAMYLCASSPREPSYEQYFGPGTRLTVT.

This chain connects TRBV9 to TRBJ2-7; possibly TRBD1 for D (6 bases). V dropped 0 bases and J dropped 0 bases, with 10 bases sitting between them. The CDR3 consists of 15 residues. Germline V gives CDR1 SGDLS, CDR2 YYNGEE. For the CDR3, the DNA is TGTGCCAGCAGCGTAGGTAGGGACAACTCCTACGAGCAGTACTTC. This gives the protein CASSVGRDNSYEQYF.

CDR3 protein: CAWSVGGIGLRENTEAFF. CDR3 coding DNA: TGTGCCTGGAGTGTAGGGGGTATAGGGCTTAGGGAGAACACTGAAGCTTTCTTT. The chain uses TRBV30 and TRBJ1-1; D perhaps matches TRBD1 (6 bases). The CDR3 loop spans 18 amino acids. Trimming removed 0 bases at V and 1 base at J, with 21 bases between. Germline loops: CDR1 GTSNPN, CDR2 SVGIG (reference sequence).

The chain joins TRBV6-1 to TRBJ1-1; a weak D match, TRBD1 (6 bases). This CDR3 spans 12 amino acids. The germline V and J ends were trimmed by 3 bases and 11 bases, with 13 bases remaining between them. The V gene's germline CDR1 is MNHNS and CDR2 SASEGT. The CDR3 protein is CASSDPGGRAFF. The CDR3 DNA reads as TGTGCCAGCAGTGATCCCGGGGGGCGGGCTTTCTTT.

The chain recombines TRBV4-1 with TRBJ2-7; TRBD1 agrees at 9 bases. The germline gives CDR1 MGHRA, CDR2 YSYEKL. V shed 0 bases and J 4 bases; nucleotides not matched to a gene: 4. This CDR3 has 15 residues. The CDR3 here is CASSQENRGPYEQYF. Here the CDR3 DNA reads TGCGCCAGCAGCCAAGAGAACAGGGGGCCGTACGAGCAGTACTTC.